A selection of T cell receptor beta chains follows, all from one sample in a study of early T cells in non-severe SARS-CoV-2 infection. TCRdb fed the 5' RACE reads into MiXCR, producing one record per CDR3 protein. The sample records roughly 35,000 distinct CDR3 sequences, 3.5% to 4% being singletons. The sequencing input was whole blood. These receptors originate from an adult who was a healthcare worker with PCR-confirmed SARS-CoV-2 infection or an uninfected control (not recorded which). Each CDR3 is given with its conserved first and last residue. The D gene is left open where the match is weak. Only part of the rows carry a size: once, few, many, or a class if the clone is expanded.

V: TRBV11-2
D: TRBD2
J: TRBJ2-3
size: few
DNA: TGTGCCAGCAGCCCAACAGCGGGGATGGACTGGGGGTATACGCAGTATTTT
CDR3: CASSPTAGMDWGYTQYF

V: TRBV5-4
D: -
J: TRBJ2-3
size: many
DNA: TGTGCCAGCAGCTTGGATCAGGGCCACACAGATACGCAGTATTTT
CDR3: CASSLDQGHTDTQYF

V: TRBV2
D: -
J: TRBJ2-3
size: many
DNA: TGTGCCACACAGCGGGACACTAGCACAGATACGCAGTATTTT
CDR3: CATQRDTSTDTQYF

V: TRBV6-5
D: -
J: TRBJ1-1
size: many
DNA: TGTGCCAGCATCAAGGGAGGGTCGGCTGAAGCTTTCTTT
CDR3: CASIKGGSAEAFF

V: TRBV7-2
D: -
J: TRBJ1-4
size: -
DNA: TGTGCCAGCAGCTTAAATCCCGGACGGGGGTCTAATGAAAAACTGTTTTTT
CDR3: CASSLNPGRGSNEKLFF

V: TRBV7-7
D: -
J: TRBJ2-5
size: many
DNA: TGTGCTAGCAGCTTAGGGCAGGGCCTTCAAGAGACCCAGTACTTC
CDR3: CASSLGQGLQETQYF

V: TRBV21-1
D: -
J: TRBJ1-2
size: many
DNA: TGTGCCAGCAGCAAACACGGGGTGGATAACTATGGCTACACCTTC
CDR3: CASSKHGVDNYGYTF

V: TRBV5-4
D: -
J: TRBJ2-1
size: many
DNA: TGTGCCAGCAGCTCCGGGGGAGCCCTAAACAATGAGCAGTTCTTC
CDR3: CASSSGGALNNEQFF

V: TRBV18
D: TRBD1
J: TRBJ1-5
size: few
DNA: TGTGCCAGCTCTCTCAGGGGGGATAGCAATCAGCCCCAGCATTTT
CDR3: CASSLRGDSNQPQHF

V: TRBV4-2
D: -
J: TRBJ2-7
size: many
DNA: TGTGCCAGCAGCCAAGATCACGCCGGGACGACCTACGAGCAGTACTTC
CDR3: CASSQDHAGTTYEQYF

V: TRBV28
D: -
J: TRBJ2-3
size: many
DNA: TGTGCCAGCAGAGGGGACTTCTTCACAGATACGCAGTATTTT
CDR3: CASRGDFFTDTQYF

V: TRBV12-3/TRBV12-4
D: -
J: TRBJ2-3
size: many
DNA: TGTGCCAGCAAAAGGAGCACAGATACGCAGTATTTT
CDR3: CASKRSTDTQYF

V: TRBV11-2
D: -
J: TRBJ2-1
size: many
DNA: TGTGCCAGCAGCTTAGAGGTAGCGGCCTCGGGGTTCTTC
CDR3: CASSLEVAASGFF

V: TRBV27
D: -
J: TRBJ1-1
size: many
DNA: TGTGCCAGCAGCCCCAAGAAGACAGGCAACACTGAAGCTTTCTTT
CDR3: CASSPKKTGNTEAFF

V: TRBV10-3
D: TRBD1
J: TRBJ2-7
size: large
DNA: TGTGCCATCAGTGAAGGACAGGGATTCCCCTACGAGCAGTACTTC
CDR3: CAISEGQGFPYEQYF

V: TRBV6-4
D: -
J: TRBJ1-1
size: -
DNA: TGTGCCAGCAGTGAAGCGGAAGGGGGCACTGAAGCTTTCTTT
CDR3: CASSEAEGGTEAFF